Presented here are 25 T cell receptor beta chains from one specimen sequenced in a study of cytomegalovirus exposure and HLA in healthy donors. The PCR made use of 60 Vbeta and 13 Jbeta primers. Produced via immunoSEQ multiplex PCR; TCRdb's table is partial and in-frame only. The sample includes 100,000 to 150,000 clones, 17% of them seen just once. The sample was PBMCs. The receptors come from a female donor in good health and CMV-seropositive.

V and J are TRBV9 and TRBJ1-1; D gene uncertain. The CDR3 is 15 residues long. CDR1 and CDR2 from the germline V gene are SGDLS and YYNGEE. V shed 0 bases and J shed 4 bases, with 13 bases lying between them. The CDR3 DNA reads TGTGCCAGCAGCGTAGACGTCAACGAGGCCACTGAAGCTTTCTTT. It specifies CASSVDVNEATEAFF.

This chain uses TRBV5-1 with TRBJ2-2; D gene uncertain. The CDR3 sequence is 14 residues long. Per germline, CDR1 SGHRS and CDR2 YFSETQ. The germline V and J ends were trimmed by 0 bases and 2 bases, with 5 bases remaining between them. The chain's CDR3 is CASSLDTNTGELFF. The CDR3 bases are TGCGCCAGCAGCTTGGACACCAACACCGGGGAGCTGTTTTTT. Full variable domain (rest looked up from reference TRBV5-1 and TRBJ2-2): KAGVTQTPRYLIKTRGQQVTLSCSPISGHRSVSWYQQTPGQGLQFLFEYFSETQRNKGNFPGRFSGRQFSNSRSEMNVSTLELGDSALYLCASSLDTNTGELFFGEGSRLTVL.

There are a few counts of this clone. J is TRBJ1-5 and V is TRBV7-9; TRBD1 matches at 7 bases. This CDR3 is built from 17 residues. The trim removed 2 bases at V and 4 bases at J, leaving 11 bases unmatched. The germline CDR1 and CDR2 sequences are SEHNR and FQNEAQ (reference sequence). CDR3 sequence (DNA): TGTGCCAGCAGCTTATTAGAGACGACAGGGATTAATCAGCCCCAGCATTTT. Protein sequence: CASSLLETTGINQPQHF.

This clone was detected only a few times. The V gene is TRBV30, the J gene TRBJ2-5, with TRBD1 matching 7 bases. There are 13 residues in the CDR3. Germline lookup yields CDR1 GTSNPN and CDR2 SVGIG (reference sequence). With V trimmed by 3 bases and J by 2 bases, 3 bases remained unmatched. The DNA of the CDR3 is TGTGCCTGGAGGGGCAGGGGGCAAGAGACCCAGTACTTC. This translates into CAWRGRGQETQYF.

With respect to this clone: No DNA is shown, since the ends of the CDR3 on it are uncertain; the CDR3 is the one TCRdb lists. The rearrangement joins TRBV12-2 to TRBJ2-7; no check of the table's D call, TRBD1, against the DNA was made. TRBV12-2 is reported as a pseudogene. The CDR3 is 16 residues long, counting both termini. Here the CDR3 reads CASRLVGQGSTYEQYF.

Only a few counts were recorded for this clone. The chain combines TRBV5-8 with TRBJ2-7; 11 nucleotides line up with TRBD1. The germline gives CDR1 SGHTS, CDR2 YDEGEE. V lost 0 bases, J lost 5 bases, and 7 bases stayed unmatched. The CDR3 is made up of 16 amino acids. CDR3: CASSLEGQGVPDEQYF. DNA for the CDR3: TGTGCCAGCAGCTTGGAGGGACAGGGGGTCCCGGACGAGCAGTACTTC.

This clone has only a few counts. V usage is TRBV7-9 and J usage is TRBJ2-3; D is unresolved. V lost 4 bases and J lost 1, with 15 bases in between. CDR3 length equals 16 residues. The germline gives CDR1 SEHNR, CDR2 FQNEAQ (reference sequence). This CDR3 reads CASSSPPGPRTDTQYF. The CDR3 coding sequence is TGTGCCAGCAGCTCACCGCCGGGTCCCCGCACAGATACGCAGTATTTT.

This sequence joins TRBV4-3 and TRBJ2-3; 7 positions match TRBD2. This CDR3 is 15 amino acids long. V trimming: 0 bases; J trimming: 4 bases; junction bases outside the gene matches: 4. The germline V gene has CDR1 LGHNA and CDR2 YSLEER. Written as DNA, the CDR3 is TGCGCCAGCAGCCAAGAGGGAGGGCAGGCAGATACGCAGTATTTT. It codes for CASSQEGGQADTQYF.

The chain has TRBV7-9 and TRBJ2-7; tentatively, D is TRBD2 (5 bases). CDR1 SEHNR and CDR2 FQNEAQ come from the germline V gene (reference sequence). V was trimmed by 0 bases and J by 5 bases, leaving 11 bases between them. The CDR3 loop spans 14 amino acids. This CDR3 is CASSLAGSGHEQYF. CDR3 DNA sequence: TGTGCCAGCAGCTTAGCGGGAAGCGGTCACGAGCAGTACTTC.

The table lists this clone with a count of one. The CDR3 DNA reads as TGTGCCAGCAGCTCCGGACCGGGACAAAATTCACCCCTCCACTTT. It yields the protein CASSSGPGQNSPLHF. The chain couples TRBV11-3 to TRBJ1-6; TRBD1 is a possible D gene (6 bases). The CDR3 sequence is 15 residues long. The germline gives CDR1 SGHNT, CDR2 YENEEA. V dropped 4 bases and J dropped 7 bases, with 14 bases sitting between them.

The gene calls are TRBV7-6 and TRBJ1-1; a possible D gene is TRBD1 (6 bases). The CDR3 has 14 amino acids. CDR1 is SGHVS and CDR2 is FNYEAQ in the germline V gene. V was cut by 5 bases and J by 2 bases, with 12 bases left in between. CDR3 residues: CASSQTGPNTEAFF. CDR3 sequence (DNA): TGTGCCAGCAGCCAGACAGGCCCTAACACTGAAGCTTTCTTT.

The CDR3 sequence is CAWARTEWDYEQYF. The CDR3 DNA reads TGTGCCTGGGCAAGGACAGAATGGGATTACGAGCAGTACTTC. The chain is built from TRBV30 and TRBJ2-7, with D perhaps TRBD1 (6 bases). CDR1 GTSNPN and CDR2 SVGIG come from the germline V gene (reference sequence). Trimming removed 5 bases from V and 4 bases from J, with 18 bases in between. This CDR3 is built from 14 residues. The variable domain in full, with the rest retrieved from reference TRBV30 and TRBJ2-7, is SQTIHQWPATLVQPVGSPLSLECTVEGTSNPNLYWYRQAAGRGLQLLFYSVGIGQISSEVPQNLSASRPQDRQFILSSKKLLLSDSGFYLCAWARTEWDYEQYFGPGTRLTVT.

This clone was picked up many times. This rearrangement joins TRBV6-1 to TRBJ2-3; no reliable D call. V dropped 2 bases and J dropped 2 bases, with 17 bases sitting between them. Germline V CDR1 and CDR2: MNHNS, SASEGT. This CDR3 region has 17 residues. The CDR3 reads CASSELAKHTHTDTQYF. The CDR3 DNA sequence: TGTGCCAGCAGTGAATTGGCCAAACACACACACACAGATACGCAGTATTTT.

The V and J genes are TRBV7-2 and TRBJ1-1, with 7 bases that match TRBD1. Germline V lookup: CDR1 SGHTA, CDR2 FQGNSA. J gave up 1 base and V 5 bases, and 4 bases lay outside the gene matches. The CDR3 sequence is 14 residues long. The CDR3 DNA follows: TGTGCCAGCAGCCCCGGACAGGCGAACACTGAAGCTTTCTTT. Amino acids: CASSPGQANTEAFF.

This clone appeared a few times. This chain joins TRBV5-1 and TRBJ2-7, with D possibly TRBD2 on 5 matching bases. The CDR3 contains 13 residues. The V end was cut by 0 bases, the J end by 3 bases, with 7 bases between. Germline CDR1 is SGHRS and CDR2 is YFSETQ. In nucleotides, the CDR3 is TGCGCCAGCAGCTTGGGGGCGGGCTACGAGCAGTACTTC. This encodes CASSLGAGYEQYF.

J is TRBJ2-3 and V is TRBV9, with D maybe TRBD2 (5 bases). There are 14 residues in the CDR3. The germline CDR1 and CDR2 sequences are SGDLS and YYNGEE. Between the trimmed V and J ends, which lost 3 bases and 5 bases, there was a span of 13 bases. Here the CDR3 DNA reads TGTGCCAGCAGCGGGGAGAGGCTGGGAGATACGCAGTATTTT. Protein product: CASSGERLGDTQYF.

This clone was seen more than once but under ten times. This chain links TRBV6-1 with TRBJ2-7; 10 positions match TRBD1. Germline V gives CDR1 MNHNS, CDR2 SASEGT. CDR3 length: 14 amino acids. J gave up 4 bases and V 8 bases, and 8 bases lay outside the gene matches. The CDR3: CASLGDRGDYEQYF. Written as DNA, the CDR3 is TGTGCCAGCCTCGGGGACAGGGGCGATTACGAGCAGTACTTC.

This clone was seen more than once but under ten times. The gene calls are TRBV5-1 and TRBJ2-2; 10 bases fit TRBD1. The CDR3 is 16 amino acids. Germline V gene lookup returns CDR1 SGHRS and CDR2 YFSETQ. The trim removed 4 bases at V and 1 base at J, leaving 4 bases unmatched. The DNA of the CDR3 is TGCGCCAGCAGCCCGGGACAGGGGCAGAACACCGGGGAGCTGTTTTTT. It yields the protein CASSPGQGQNTGELFF. Drawing the rest from reference TRBV5-1 and TRBJ2-2, the complete variable domain is KAGVTQTPRYLIKTRGQQVTLSCSPISGHRSVSWYQQTPGQGLQFLFEYFSETQRNKGNFPGRFSGRQFSNSRSEMNVSTLELGDSALYLCASSPGQGQNTGELFFGEGSRLTVL.

There are a few counts of this clone. The chain employs TRBV6-1 and TRBJ2-5, with D perhaps matching TRBD2 (7 bases). The CDR3 loop spans 14 amino acids. Trimming shortened V by 2 bases and J by 5 bases, and 12 bases separated the two germline ends. Germline V gives CDR1 MNHNS, CDR2 SASEGT. CDR3 DNA: TGTGCCAGCAGTGAATGGGGGGGCGAGGAGACCCAGTACTTC. Translating gives CASSEWGGEETQYF.

The chain joins TRBV6-5 to TRBJ2-7; tentatively, D is TRBD2 (5 bases). CDR1 is MNHEY, CDR2 SVGAGI, per germline. The V end was cut by 1 base, the J end by 3 bases, with 10 bases between. The CDR3 runs to 14 residues. This CDR3 reads CASSYFGVNYEQYF. CDR3 DNA sequence: TGTGCCAGCAGTTACTTCGGGGTAAACTACGAGCAGTACTTC.

This clone was counted only a few times. V is TRBV30 and J is TRBJ1-6; 7 bases map to TRBD1. Unmatched junction bases numbered 8, after V lost 5 bases and J lost 16 bases. The CDR3 loop spans 11 amino acids. Germline-derived CDR1 and CDR2 are GTSNPN and SVGIG (reference sequence). The CDR3 nucleotides are TGTGCCTGGGCTGTAGGGGGCTGGCTCCACTTT. Translation gives CAWAVGGWLHF.

This clone was found a few times. V and J are TRBV6-5 and TRBJ1-1, with TRBD1 as a possible D gene (5 bases). Trimming stripped 2 bases from V and 3 bases from J, with 13 bases between. This CDR3 has 15 residues. Germline V gene data show CDR1 as MNHEY and CDR2 as SVGAGI. The CDR3 region is CASSYPQAGHTEAFF. As DNA, the CDR3 is TGTGCCAGCAGTTACCCCCAGGCAGGGCACACTGAAGCTTTCTTT.

This clone was seen more than once but under ten times. The chain employs TRBV2 and TRBJ1-1; the D is unclear. V gave up 7 bases and J gave up 3 bases, with 12 bases separating them. Germline CDR1 and CDR2: SNHLY and FYNNEI. CDR3 length: 13 amino acids. The CDR3 region has the DNA TGTGCCAGCATAAAGTTTGTAGACACTGAAGCTTTCTTT. This gives the protein CASIKFVDTEAFF.

The J gene is TRBJ2-3, the V gene TRBV6-6, with D possibly matching TRBD2 (5 bases). Per the germline V gene, CDR1 is MNHNY and CDR2 is SVGAGI (reference sequence). Trimming cost V 4 bases and J 5 bases, with 16 bases left between them. This CDR3 contains 15 residues. CDR3 in amino acids: CASSSLLRGKDTQYF. As DNA, the CDR3 is TGTGCCAGCAGTTCTTTGCTCCGGGGTAAAGATACGCAGTATTTT.

This clone has more than one count but fewer than ten. The V call is TRBV9, the J call TRBJ2-3; the D gene is possibly TRBD1 (6 bases). The germline V gene has CDR1 SGDLS and CDR2 YYNGEE. Trimming stripped 0 bases from V and 5 bases from J, with 10 bases between. The CDR3 covers 14 residues. The CDR3 region is CASSVGGGEDTQYF. DNA of the CDR3: TGTGCCAGCAGCGTAGGAGGGGGAGAAGATACGCAGTATTTT.